The 19 T cell receptor beta chains in this list originate from one sample, sequenced in a study of blood T cell repertoires in COVID-19. TCRdb keeps only in-frame clones here, not all; method: immunoSEQ multiplex PCR. The data show 250,000 to 300,000 clones, approximately 93% seen once. The material sequenced was peripheral blood. These receptors were collected from a young woman with COVID-19, enrolled during active disease.

The chain combines TRBV28 with TRBJ2-7; 7 bases are shared with TRBD1. With V trimmed by 6 bases and J by 6 bases, 8 bases remained unmatched. Germline CDR1 is MDHEN and CDR2 is SYDVKM. This CDR3 is 13 amino acids long. DNA for the CDR3: TGTGCCAGCAGCTCCCCAACAGGGGCCGAGCAGTACTTC. Translating it yields CASSSPTGAEQYF.

There are a few counts of this clone. This chain connects TRBV28 to TRBJ1-1; 7 bases fit TRBD1. With 6 bases clipped from V and 0 bases from J, the junction kept 7 bases outside the gene matches. Germline lookup yields CDR1 MDHEN and CDR2 SYDVKM. The CDR3 is made up of 15 amino acids. The CDR3: CASRFLQGLNTEAFF. The CDR3 DNA sequence: TGTGCCAGCAGGTTCTTACAGGGGCTGAACACTGAAGCTTTCTTT.

This clone was seen once. The J gene is TRBJ2-2, the V gene TRBV27; 7 bases line up with TRBD2. V lost 3 bases to trimming and J lost 2 bases; unmatched junction nucleotides: 6. Germline CDR1 reads MNHEY; CDR2 reads SMNVEV (reference sequence). This CDR3 contains 16 residues. CDR3 in amino acids: CASSFGGRVNTGELFF. The CDR3 DNA is TGTGCCAGCAGTTTTGGGGGGAGGGTTAACACCGGGGAGCTGTTTTTT.

V and J are TRBV29-1 and TRBJ1-2; D might be TRBD1 (5 bases). CDR1 is SQVTM and CDR2 is ANQGSEA in the germline V gene. The CDR3 runs 12 residues. CDR3 residues: CSSDSALGGYTF. The CDR3 DNA follows: TGCAGTTCCGACAGTGCCTTAGGTGGCTACACCTTC.

Details on this clone: This sample includes further DNA sequences coding for the same CDR3. The CDR3 is CASSLASGGGETQYF. In DNA, the CDR3 is TGTGCCAGCAGCTTAGCAAGCGGGGGCGGGGAGACCCAGTACTTC. The V gene is TRBV11-3, the J gene TRBJ2-5, with TRBD2 identical over 8 bases. Germline trimming cut 1 base from V and 5 bases from J; bases unmatched to any gene: 6. Germline V lookup: CDR1 SGHNT, CDR2 YENEEA. This CDR3 has 15 amino acids.

The chain has TRBV2 and TRBJ1-1; D is unclear. From germline, CDR1 is SNHLY and CDR2 FYNNEI. V was shortened by 2 bases and J by 3 bases, with 13 bases between the two germline ends. This CDR3 has 15 amino acids. The CDR3 loop is CASSERTSPDTEAFF. CDR3 in DNA: TGTGCCAGCAGTGAAAGGACTTCCCCGGACACTGAAGCTTTCTTT. The whole variable domain, remainder taken from reference TRBV2 and TRBJ1-1, is EPEVTQTPSHQVTQMGQEVILRCVPISNHLYFYWYRQILGQKVEFLVSFYNNEISEKSEIFDDQFSVERPDGSNFTLKIRSTKLEDSAMYFCASSERTSPDTEAFFGQGTRLTVV.

The chain is built from TRBV30 and TRBJ1-4; D not certain. Germline V gene data show CDR1 as GTSNPN and CDR2 as SVGIG (reference sequence). The CDR3 spans 15 residues. The ends were cut back, 0 bases at V and 8 bases at J, with 16 bases in the middle. CDR3 sequence reads: CAWSVRLGGGEKLFF. The CDR3 DNA is TGTGCCTGGAGTGTACGACTCGGAGGAGGAGAAAAACTGTTTTTT. Variable domain in full (rest from reference TRBV30 and TRBJ1-4): SQTIHQWPATLVQPVGSPLSLECTVEGTSNPNLYWYRQAAGRGLQLLFYSVGIGQISSEVPQNLSASRPQDRQFILSSKKLLLSDSGFYLCAWSVRLGGGEKLFFGSGTQLSVL.

This chain joins TRBV7-2 and TRBJ1-1, with a possible D match to TRBD1 (6 bases). Per the germline V gene, CDR1 is SGHTA and CDR2 is FQGNSA. The CDR3 has 15 amino acids. V lost 4 bases, J lost 1 base, and 13 bases lay in between. The CDR3 DNA is TGTGCCAGCAGCTCAACTCTGGGGGCGAACACTGAAGCTTTCTTT. Protein sequence: CASSSTLGANTEAFF.

The V call is TRBV3-1 (or the pseudogene TRBV3-2), the J call TRBJ2-3; 7 bases fit TRBD1. J was trimmed by 5 bases and V by 4 bases; bases with no gene match: 9. This CDR3 comprises 15 residues. The germline gives CDR1 LGHDT, CDR2 YNNKEL (reference sequence). The CDR3 region has the DNA TGTGCCAGCAGCCGGACAGGCCCAGTAGGAGATACGCAGTATTTT. Its protein is CASSRTGPVGDTQYF.

The chain joins TRBV27 to TRBJ2-2; possible D gene TRBD1, 5 bases. Trimming left V 0 bases short and J 9 bases short, with 11 bases between. Germline V lookup: CDR1 MNHEY, CDR2 SMNVEV (reference sequence). The CDR3 covers 14 residues. The CDR3 nucleotides read TGTGCCAGCAGTTTATCGCGACAGAATCGGGAGCTGTTTTTT. Translated: CASSLSRQNRELFF.

V usage is TRBV6-4 and J usage is TRBJ1-1; no clear D gene. In germline, CDR1 is MRHNA, CDR2 SNTAGT. V lost 5 bases and J 1 base, leaving 11 bases between the germline ends. The length of the CDR3 is 14 residues. The CDR3 region has the DNA TGTGCCAGCAGTCGGGAGGGTTCGAACACTGAAGCTTTCTTT. It yields the protein CASSREGSNTEAFF.

The rearrangement uses TRBV23-1 and TRBJ1-1; the D gene is possibly TRBD1 (5 bases). TRBV23-1 is known as an ORF, though its function is uncertain. This CDR3 comprises 15 residues. The ends were cut back, 4 bases at V and 7 bases at J, with 19 bases in the middle. CDR3 nucleotides: TGCGCCAGCAGTCCAGACAGCTACAAATTCCTTGAAGCTTTCTTT. Translation: CASSPDSYKFLEAFF.

The rearrangement uses TRBV3-1 (or the pseudogene TRBV3-2) and TRBJ2-5, with 9 bases matching TRBD1. V gave up 0 bases and J gave up 5 bases; unmatched junction bases: 4. Germline CDR1 LGHDT, CDR2 YNNKEL (reference sequence). CDR3 length: 15 residues. The CDR3 loop is CASSQDYRGRETQYF. The CDR3, as DNA: TGTGCCAGCAGCCAAGACTACAGGGGGCGCGAGACCCAGTACTTC.

J is TRBJ1-4 and V is TRBV20-1; unclear D gene. V dropped 2 bases and J dropped 7 bases, with 5 bases sitting between them. Germline lookup yields CDR1 DFQATT and CDR2 SNEGSKA (reference sequence). The CDR3 spans 11 residues. The CDR3 loop is CSARPLEKLFF. The DNA of the CDR3 is TGCAGTGCTAGACCCCTTGAAAAACTGTTTTTT.

The chain is built from TRBV11-2 and TRBJ2-3; maybe TRBD2 (6 bases). Trimming shortened V by 5 bases and J by 2 bases, and 17 bases separated the two germline ends. Germline CDR1 SGHAT, CDR2 FQNNGV. The CDR3 extends over 16 amino acids. Written as DNA, the CDR3 is TGTGCCAGCAGCCGTGGGGCGGGGACCTACACAGATACGCAGTATTTT. Translation gives CASSRGAGTYTDTQYF.

V usage is TRBV7-2 and J usage is TRBJ2-3, with D perhaps TRBD2 (6 bases). CDR3 length: 16 residues. V was shortened by 4 bases and J by 3 bases, with 17 bases between the two germline ends. Germline lookup yields CDR1 SGHTA and CDR2 FQGNSA. The CDR3 reads CASSSRDFPQTDTQYF. The DNA for the CDR3 is TGTGCCAGCAGCTCCCGGGACTTCCCGCAGACAGATACGCAGTATTTT. Complete variable domain (other parts from reference TRBV7-2 and TRBJ2-3): GAGVSQSPSNKVTEKGKDVELRCDPISGHTALYWYRQSLGQGLEFLIYFQGNSAPDKSGLPSDRFSAERTGGSVSTLTIQRTQQEDSAVYLCASSSRDFPQTDTQYFGPGTRLTVL.

The V call is TRBV19, the J call TRBJ1-2; D gene ambiguous. Looked up from germline, CDR1 is LNHDA and CDR2 is SQIVND (reference sequence). V shed 3 bases and J shed 5 bases, with 7 bases lying between them. The CDR3 has 12 residues. The CDR3 sequence: CASSMRAYGYTF. CDR3 in DNA: TGTGCCAGTAGTATGAGGGCGTATGGCTACACCTTC.

This chain uses TRBV28 with TRBJ1-1, with D perhaps matching TRBD1 (6 bases). Germline lookup yields CDR1 MDHEN and CDR2 SYDVKM. V was trimmed by 7 bases and J by 5 bases, leaving 17 bases between them. This CDR3 is 14 amino acids long. The CDR3 nucleotides are TGTGCCAGCATAGAAACCACAGGGACGACTGAAGCTTTCTTT. It codes for CASIETTGTTEAFF. Drawing the rest from reference TRBV28 and TRBJ1-1, the complete variable domain is DVKVTQSSRYLVKRTGEKVFLECVQDMDHENMFWYRQDPGLGLRLIYFSYDVKMKEKGDIPEGYSVSREKKERFSLILESASTNQTSMYLCASIETTGTTEAFFGQGTRLTVV.

The chain uses TRBV19 and TRBJ1-1; 11 bases agree with TRBD1. V shed 8 bases, J shed 2 bases, and the junction held 7 bases outside the gene matches. CDR3 length equals 15 residues. Germline V gives CDR1 LNHDA, CDR2 SQIVND (reference sequence). This CDR3 reads CASVDRGRSNTEAFF. The CDR3 coding sequence is TGTGCCAGTGTGGACAGGGGGCGTAGTAACACTGAAGCTTTCTTT.